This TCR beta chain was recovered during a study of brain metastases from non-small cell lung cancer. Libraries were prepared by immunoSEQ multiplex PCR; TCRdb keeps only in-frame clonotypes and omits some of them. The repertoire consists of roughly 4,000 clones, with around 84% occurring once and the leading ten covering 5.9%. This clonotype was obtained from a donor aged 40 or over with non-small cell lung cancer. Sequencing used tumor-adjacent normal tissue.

CDR3 nucleotides: TGTGCCACCGTCGGGACAGGGACTAACTCCTACAATGAGCAGTTCTTC. Translation: CATVGTGTNSYNEQFF. The chain recombines TRBV24-1 with TRBJ2-1, with 9 bases fitting TRBD1. V was clipped by 9 bases and J by 0 bases; unmatched bases: 8. CDR1 KGHDR and CDR2 SFDVKD come from the germline V gene. The CDR3 extends over 16 amino acids.